This TCR beta chain was recovered during a study of graft-versus-host responses after intestinal transplantation. Looking at the study overall: Isolated intestinal, liver-intestinal, or multivisceral transplants had been given to the recipients. The whole recipient group had anti-thymocyte globulin induction followed by tacrolimus and steroids for approximately three years. The study's findings and limits: Graft-versus-host to host-versus-graft clonal ratios in allografts were high in patients with graft-donor T cell macrochimerism. Early post-transplant falls in HvG clones accompanied the peak levels of circulating GvH clones.

This CDR3 is built from 14 residues. Looked up from germline, CDR1 is SGDLS and CDR2 is YYNGEE. Trimming took off 2 bases at V and 7 bases at J, with 13 bases between the two ends. As to this clone: Its antigen is still unknown.

Assay: immunoSEQ multiplex PCR; the TCRdb copy retains only in-frame clones and omits some. Seen here are about 120,000 clones, 85% to 95% observed once, and the top ten hold 3% to 4%. The clonotype originates from a human donor who received an intestinal transplant. The input for sequencing was unstimulated CD8+ T cells sorted from spleen or lymph node cells, taken before intestinal transplant. The chain carries TRBV9 and TRBJ2-1, with a possible D match to TRBD2 (6 bases). The CDR3 nucleotides are TGTGCCAGCAGCGTGAGCTCCGGGACTAATGAGCAGTTCTTC. It encodes CASSVSSGTNEQFF.